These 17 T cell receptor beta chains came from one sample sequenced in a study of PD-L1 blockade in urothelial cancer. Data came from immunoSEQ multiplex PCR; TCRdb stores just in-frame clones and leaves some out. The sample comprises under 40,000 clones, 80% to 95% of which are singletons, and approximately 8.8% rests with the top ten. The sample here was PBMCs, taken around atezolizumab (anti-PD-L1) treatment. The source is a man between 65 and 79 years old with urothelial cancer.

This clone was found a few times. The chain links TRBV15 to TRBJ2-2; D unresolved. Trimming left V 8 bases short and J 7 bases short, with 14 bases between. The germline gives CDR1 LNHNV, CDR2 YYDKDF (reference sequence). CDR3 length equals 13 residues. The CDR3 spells CATSLDFGGELFF. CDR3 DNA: TGTGCCACCTCCTTAGATTTCGGCGGGGAGCTGTTTTTT. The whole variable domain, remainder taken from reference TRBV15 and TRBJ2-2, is DAMVIQNPRYQVTQFGKPVTLSCSQTLNHNVMYWYQQKSSQAPKLLFHYYDKDFNNEADTPDNFQSRRPNTSFCFLDIRSPGLGDTAMYLCATSLDFGGELFFGEGSRLTVL.

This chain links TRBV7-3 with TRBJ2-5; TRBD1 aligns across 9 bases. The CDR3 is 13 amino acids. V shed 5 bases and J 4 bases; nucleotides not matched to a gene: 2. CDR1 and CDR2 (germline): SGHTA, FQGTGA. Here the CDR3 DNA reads TGTGCCAGCAGCATGGACAGGGGAGAGACCCAGTACTTC. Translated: CASSMDRGETQYF.

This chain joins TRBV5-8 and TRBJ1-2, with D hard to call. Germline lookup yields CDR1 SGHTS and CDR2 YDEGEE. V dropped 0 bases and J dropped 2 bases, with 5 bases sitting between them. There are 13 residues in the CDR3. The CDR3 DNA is TGTGCCAGCAGCTTGGTCCAGAACTATGGCTACACCTTC. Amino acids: CASSLVQNYGYTF.

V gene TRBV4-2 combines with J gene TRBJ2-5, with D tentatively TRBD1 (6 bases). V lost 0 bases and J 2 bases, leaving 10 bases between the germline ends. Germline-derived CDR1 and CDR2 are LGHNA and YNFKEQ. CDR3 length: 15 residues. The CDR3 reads CASSQDNRAQETQYF. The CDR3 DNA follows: TGTGCCAGCAGCCAAGATAACAGGGCACAAGAGACCCAGTACTTC.

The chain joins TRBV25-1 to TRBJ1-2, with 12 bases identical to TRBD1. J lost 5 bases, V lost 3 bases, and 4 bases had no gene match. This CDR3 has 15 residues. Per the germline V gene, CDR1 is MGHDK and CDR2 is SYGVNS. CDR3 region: CASSDRDRGHYGYTF. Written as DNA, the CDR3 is TGTGCCAGCAGTGATCGGGACAGGGGGCATTATGGCTACACCTTC.

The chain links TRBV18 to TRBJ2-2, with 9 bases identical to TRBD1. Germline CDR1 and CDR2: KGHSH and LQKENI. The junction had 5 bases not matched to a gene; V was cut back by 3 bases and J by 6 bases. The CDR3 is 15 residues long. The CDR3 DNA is TGTGCCAGCTCACCTCGACAGGGGGGATCCGGGGAGCTGTTTTTT. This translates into CASSPRQGGSGELFF.

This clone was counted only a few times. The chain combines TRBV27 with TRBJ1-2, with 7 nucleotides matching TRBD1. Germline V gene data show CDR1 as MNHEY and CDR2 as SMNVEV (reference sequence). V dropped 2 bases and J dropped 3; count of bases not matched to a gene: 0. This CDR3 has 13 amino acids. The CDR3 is CASSLTGDYGYTF. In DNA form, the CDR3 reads TGTGCCAGCAGTTTAACAGGGGACTATGGCTACACCTTC.

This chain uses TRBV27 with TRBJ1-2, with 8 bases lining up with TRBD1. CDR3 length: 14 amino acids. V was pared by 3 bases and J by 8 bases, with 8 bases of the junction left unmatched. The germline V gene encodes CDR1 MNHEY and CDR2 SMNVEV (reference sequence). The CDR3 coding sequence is TGTGCCAGCAGTTTTGCAGGGGGCGTTGGGGGCTACACCTTC. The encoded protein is CASSFAGGVGGYTF.

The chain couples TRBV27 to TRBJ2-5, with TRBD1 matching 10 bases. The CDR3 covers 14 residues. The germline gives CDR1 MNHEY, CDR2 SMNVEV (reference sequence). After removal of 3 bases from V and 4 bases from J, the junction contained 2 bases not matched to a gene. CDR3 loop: CASSLGTGAETQYF. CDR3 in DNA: TGTGCCAGCAGTTTGGGGACAGGGGCAGAGACCCAGTACTTC.

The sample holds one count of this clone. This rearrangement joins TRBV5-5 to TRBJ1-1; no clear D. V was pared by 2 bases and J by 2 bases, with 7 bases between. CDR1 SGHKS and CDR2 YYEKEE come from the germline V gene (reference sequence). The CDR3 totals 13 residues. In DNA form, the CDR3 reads TGTGCCAGCAGCTTCGGGAGCAACACTGAAGCTTTCTTT. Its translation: CASSFGSNTEAFF.

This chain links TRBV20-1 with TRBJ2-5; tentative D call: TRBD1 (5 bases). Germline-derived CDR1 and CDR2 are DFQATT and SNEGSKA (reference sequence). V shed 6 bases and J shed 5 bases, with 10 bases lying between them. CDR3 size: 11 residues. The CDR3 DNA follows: TGCAGTGCCATATCAGGGGAGACCCAGTACTTC. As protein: CSAISGETQYF.

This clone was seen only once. CDR3: CATSRDLGRVGGNQPQHF. CDR3 DNA sequence: TGTGCCACCAGCAGAGATCTAGGCAGGGTTGGAGGCAATCAGCCCCAGCATTTT. This sequence joins TRBV15 and TRBJ1-5; maybe TRBD1 (5 bases). The CDR3 spans 18 residues. Trimming removed 0 bases from V and 2 bases from J, with 17 bases in between. Germline CDR1 LNHNV, CDR2 YYDKDF (reference sequence).

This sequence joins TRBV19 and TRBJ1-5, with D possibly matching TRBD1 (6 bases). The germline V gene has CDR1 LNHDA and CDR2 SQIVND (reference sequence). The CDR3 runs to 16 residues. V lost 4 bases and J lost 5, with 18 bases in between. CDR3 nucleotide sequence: TGTGCCAGTAGTACCCTCACGACAGGCGCCTATCAGCCCCAGCATTTT. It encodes CASSTLTTGAYQPQHF. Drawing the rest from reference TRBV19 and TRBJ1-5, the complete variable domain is DGGITQSPKYLFRKEGQNVTLSCEQNLNHDAMYWYRQDPGQGLRLIYYSQIVNDFQKGDIAEGYSVSREKKESFPLTVTSAQKNPTAFYLCASSTLTTGAYQPQHFGDGTRLSIL.

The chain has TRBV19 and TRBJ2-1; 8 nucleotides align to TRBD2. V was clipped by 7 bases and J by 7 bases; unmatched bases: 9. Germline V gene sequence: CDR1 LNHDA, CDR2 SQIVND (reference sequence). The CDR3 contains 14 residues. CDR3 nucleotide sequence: TGTGCCAGTAAGTCTAGCGGGTTTGGAAATGAGCAGTTCTTC. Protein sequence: CASKSSGFGNEQFF.

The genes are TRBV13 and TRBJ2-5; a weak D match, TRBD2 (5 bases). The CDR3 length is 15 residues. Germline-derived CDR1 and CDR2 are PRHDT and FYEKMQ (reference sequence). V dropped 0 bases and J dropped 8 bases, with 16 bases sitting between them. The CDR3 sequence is CASSLGRASLKTQYF. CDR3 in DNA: TGTGCCAGCAGCTTAGGTCGGGCTAGCCTGAAAACCCAGTACTTC.

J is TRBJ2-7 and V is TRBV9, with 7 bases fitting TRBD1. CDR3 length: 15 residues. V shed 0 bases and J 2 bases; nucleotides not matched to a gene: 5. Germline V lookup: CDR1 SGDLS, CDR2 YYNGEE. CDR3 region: CASSVGSTGTYEQYF. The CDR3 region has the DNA TGTGCCAGCAGCGTAGGTTCGACAGGGACCTACGAGCAGTACTTC.

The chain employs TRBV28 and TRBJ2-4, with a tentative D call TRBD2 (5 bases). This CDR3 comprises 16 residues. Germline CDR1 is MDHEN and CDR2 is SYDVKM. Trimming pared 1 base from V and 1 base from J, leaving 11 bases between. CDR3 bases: TGTGCCAGCAGTTTATATGGGAGTCCGGCCAAAAACATTCAGTACTTC. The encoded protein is CASSLYGSPAKNIQYF.